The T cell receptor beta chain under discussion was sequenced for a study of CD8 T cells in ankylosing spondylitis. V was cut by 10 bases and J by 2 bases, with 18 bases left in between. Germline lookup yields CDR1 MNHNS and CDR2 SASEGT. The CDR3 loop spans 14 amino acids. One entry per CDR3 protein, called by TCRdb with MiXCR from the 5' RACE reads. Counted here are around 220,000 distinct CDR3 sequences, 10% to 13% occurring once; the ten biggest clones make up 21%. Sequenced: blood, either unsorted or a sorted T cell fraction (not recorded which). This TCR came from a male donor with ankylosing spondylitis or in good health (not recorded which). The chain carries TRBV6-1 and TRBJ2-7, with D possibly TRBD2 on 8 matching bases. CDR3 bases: TGTGCCACCAATCGGGGGGGACAGACCTACGAGCAGTACTTC. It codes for CATNRGGQTYEQYF.